Listed here are 23 T cell receptor beta chains from one sample, sequenced in a study of T-cell reconstitution after alpha-beta-depleted transplantation in children. Preparation of the TCRbeta library was carried out with unique molecular identifiers. TCRdb re-analysed the PCR reads in MiXCR, keeping a single row per CDR3 protein. The sample shows over 550,000 distinct CDR3 sequences, over 9.5% of them seen only once. Sequences were derived from PBMCs from the stem cell graft donor, sampled from the stem cell graft. These receptors all stem from a human donor who donated a stem cell graft to a child with acute myeloid leukemia.

This clonotype was observed many times. Compared with germline, one end of the junction differs, possibly owing to a read error. This chain connects TRBV12-3 or TRBV12-4 to TRBJ1-6; the D gene is possibly TRBD1 (6 bases). The CDR3 is 13 residues long. The CDR3 DNA reads TGTGCCAGCAGCTTAGGGGGTAATTCACCCCTCCACTTT. Protein sequence: CASSLGGNSPLHF.

V gene TRBV27 combines with J gene TRBJ2-1; TRBD1 matches at 7 bases. This CDR3 comprises 15 residues. Germline CDR1 reads MNHEY; CDR2 reads SMNVEV (reference sequence). Trimming at V came to 5 bases and at J to 8 bases, leaving 12 bases not matched to a gene. The CDR3 protein is CASSPQGVARDEQFF. CDR3 nucleotide sequence: TGTGCCAGCAGTCCCCAGGGGGTAGCGAGAGATGAGCAGTTCTTC.

This clonotype was seen only a few times. The genes are TRBV7-2 and TRBJ2-1; 8 nucleotides align to TRBD2. In germline, CDR1 is SGHTA, CDR2 FQGNSA. The CDR3 is 15 amino acids. The junction had 12 bases not matched to a gene; V was cut back by 5 bases and J by 9 bases. As DNA, the CDR3 is TGTGCCAGCAGCGATGGTAGCGGGATGGTCCGTGAGCAGTTCTTC. Its protein product is CASSDGSGMVREQFF.

The chain links TRBV29-1 to TRBJ2-2; 10 nucleotides match TRBD2. The V segment lost 6 bases and the J segment 5 bases; nucleotides outside the gene matches: 9. Germline V lookup: CDR1 SQVTM, CDR2 ANQGSEA. The CDR3 has 15 amino acids. Here the CDR3 DNA reads TGCAGCGTCGCAAGCGGGAGGGCCCGGACCGGGGAGCTGTTTTTT. Amino acid sequence: CSVASGRARTGELFF.

The table lists this clonotype with many counts. The chain links TRBV6-5 to TRBJ2-1; TRBD2 agrees at 12 bases. In germline, CDR1 is MNHEY, CDR2 SVGAGI. The CDR3 is 16 residues long. V lost 2 bases and J lost 4; bases outside the gene matches: 3. CDR3 coding DNA: TGTGCCAGCAGTTACGTAACTAGCGGGGGGTACAATGAGCAGTTCTTC. Protein product: CASSYVTSGGYNEQFF.

This clonotype showed up many times. The chain recombines TRBV29-1 with TRBJ2-1; 9 bases map to TRBD2. V shed 4 bases, J shed 1 base, and the junction held 5 bases outside the gene matches. Germline V CDR1 and CDR2: SQVTM, ANQGSEA. This CDR3 contains 15 residues. The DNA for the CDR3 is TGCAGCGTTGTCAGGCTAGCGGGGTCCTACAATGAGCAGTTCTTC. Translated: CSVVRLAGSYNEQFF.

This clonotype turned up a few times. V usage is TRBV4-3 and J usage is TRBJ2-1; 9 nucleotides agree with TRBD2. Germline lookup yields CDR1 LGHNA and CDR2 YSLEER. V was clipped by 1 base and J by 6 bases; unmatched bases: 10. The CDR3 consists of 17 residues. DNA of the CDR3: TGCGCCAGCAGCCAAGTTGGCGCGGGAGGGCTTGGCAATGAGCAGTTCTTC. It specifies CASSQVGAGGLGNEQFF.

The CDR3 region has the DNA TGTGCCAGCAGCCCTCGACAGGGCGCAGATACGCAGTATTTT. The encoded protein is CASSPRQGADTQYF. The rearrangement joins TRBV11-3 to TRBJ2-3, with TRBD1 identical over 7 bases. V was clipped by 5 bases and J by 4 bases; unmatched bases: 6. The germline CDR1 and CDR2 sequences are SGHNT and YENEEA. The CDR3 runs to 14 residues.

This clonotype showed up just a few times. The chain uses TRBV7-8 and TRBJ1-1; D unclear. This CDR3 has 15 residues. The V gene's germline CDR1 is SGHVS and CDR2 FQNEAQ. The V end lost 1 base, the J end lost 1 base, and 10 bases lay between the germline ends. DNA for the CDR3: TGTGCCAGCAGCTTAGATAACAGTCCGAACACTGAAGCTTTCTTT. This translates into CASSLDNSPNTEAFF.

V usage is TRBV20-1 and J usage is TRBJ2-4; TRBD2 matches 7 bases. The CDR3 is 15 amino acids. The germline CDR1 and CDR2 sequences are DFQATT and SNEGSKA (reference sequence). For the CDR3, the DNA is TGCTCTGCTAGGTGGGCGGGAGAGGTCAAAAACATTCAGTACTTC. It is translated as CSARWAGEVKNIQYF.

V and J are TRBV20-1 and TRBJ1-2; D unresolved. This CDR3 is 13 amino acids long. Trimming cost V 0 bases and J 0 bases, with 5 bases left between them. Germline V gene sequence: CDR1 DFQATT, CDR2 SNEGSKA (reference sequence). CDR3 in DNA: TGCAGTGCTAGAGACCCGTCTAACTATGGCTACACCTTC. It is translated as CSARDPSNYGYTF.

This clonotype was recorded a few times. CDR3: CAWRFGDTQYF. CDR3 coding DNA: TGTGCCTGGAGATTTGGGGATACGCAGTATTTT. The chain carries TRBV30 and TRBJ2-3; D not resolved. This CDR3 comprises 11 residues. From germline, CDR1 is GTSNPN and CDR2 SVGIG (reference sequence). V was cut by 3 bases and J by 6 bases, with 7 bases left in between.

This clonotype was observed a handful of times. V gene TRBV5-6 combines with J gene TRBJ2-1; TRBD2 aligns across 16 bases. Germline trimming cut 0 bases from V and 1 base from J; bases unmatched to any gene: 4. The CDR3 covers 19 residues. In germline, CDR1 is SGHDT, CDR2 YYEEEE. The CDR3 DNA sequence: TGTGCCAGCAGCTTGGGAGGGACTAGCGGGAGGGGATCCTACAATGAGCAGTTCTTC. Amino acids: CASSLGGTSGRGSYNEQFF.

Many counts were recorded for this clonotype. The chain links TRBV7-6 to TRBJ2-5; D may be TRBD1 (5 bases). V was cut by 1 base and J by 4 bases, with 7 bases left in between. CDR3 length equals 13 residues. CDR1 and CDR2 (germline): SGHVS, FNYEAQ. CDR3 sequence (DNA): TGTGCCAGCAGCTTAGTTAGGGGAGAGACCCAGTACTTC. Protein sequence: CASSLVRGETQYF.

This clonotype was observed a handful of times. The chain employs TRBV10-3 and TRBJ2-7; 10 bases fit TRBD2. V lost 0 bases to trimming and J lost 6 bases; unmatched junction nucleotides: 5. CDR1 ENHRY and CDR2 SYGVKD come from the germline V gene. This CDR3 has 15 residues. The CDR3 DNA sequence: TGTGCCATCAGTGAGTCAAGCGGGAGGGCCCTCGAGCAGTACTTC. It translates to CAISESSGRALEQYF.

The V gene is TRBV20-1, the J gene TRBJ2-7; TRBD2 is a possible D gene (5 bases). V shed 3 bases and J shed 4 bases, with 10 bases lying between them. The V gene's germline CDR1 is DFQATT and CDR2 SNEGSKA (reference sequence). This CDR3 spans 12 amino acids. The CDR3 reads CSASGNTYEQYF. CDR3 DNA: TGCAGTGCTAGCGGGAATACGTACGAGCAGTACTTC.

The CDR3 is CASSLWGPSYEQYF. CDR3 nucleotides: TGTGCCAGCAGCTTATGGGGGCCTTCCTACGAGCAGTACTTC. The chain uses TRBV7-2 and TRBJ2-7, with D perhaps TRBD1 (6 bases). V was cut by 2 bases and J by 1 base, with 9 bases left in between. The V gene's germline CDR1 is SGHTA and CDR2 FQGNSA. This CDR3 spans 14 amino acids.

The gene calls are TRBV3-1 and TRBJ2-1; 7 nucleotides line up with TRBD2. The germline gives CDR1 LGHDT, CDR2 YNNKEL (reference sequence). This CDR3 is built from 15 residues. V shed 4 bases and J 6 bases; nucleotides not matched to a gene: 9. CDR3 sequence reads: CASSRAAGLSNEQFF. The CDR3 DNA sequence: TGTGCCAGCAGCCGAGCAGCGGGACTAAGCAATGAGCAGTTCTTC.

This chain joins TRBV3-1 and TRBJ2-5; 15 bases map to TRBD2. The CDR3 loop spans 19 amino acids. Germline assignment: CDR1 LGHDT and CDR2 YNNKEL (reference sequence). V was clipped by 4 bases and J by 4 bases; unmatched bases: 13. This CDR3 reads CASSPGLAGGPLGGETQYF. Here the CDR3 DNA reads TGTGCCAGCAGCCCGGGACTAGCGGGAGGTCCGCTAGGGGGAGAGACCCAGTACTTC.

This clonotype was recorded many times. The chain is built from TRBV27 and TRBJ2-1, with D uncertain. Looked up from germline, CDR1 is MNHEY and CDR2 is SMNVEV (reference sequence). The CDR3 loop spans 13 amino acids. Trimming pared 1 base from V and 5 bases from J, leaving 6 bases between. CDR3 bases: TGTGCCAGCAGTTTATACAGAGACAATGAGCAGTTCTTC. This sequence encodes CASSLYRDNEQFF.

This clonotype was seen more than once but under ten times. The rearrangement links TRBV20-1 to TRBJ2-3; possibly TRBD1 for D (6 bases). Germline V gene data show CDR1 as DFQATT and CDR2 as SNEGSKA (reference sequence). Trimming took 0 bases from V and 3 from J, leaving 10 bases between them. The CDR3 is 14 residues long. CDR3 sequence reads: CSARDSRGTDTQYF. CDR3 DNA sequence: TGCAGTGCTAGAGATTCCAGGGGAACAGATACGCAGTATTTT.

The chain links TRBV9 to TRBJ2-5; D uncertain. CDR1 and CDR2 from the germline V gene are SGDLS and YYNGEE. V shed 0 bases and J shed 4 bases, with 7 bases lying between them. This CDR3 region has 13 residues. CDR3 loop: CASSVDPGETQYF. CDR3 nucleotides: TGTGCCAGCAGCGTAGATCCGGGAGAGACCCAGTACTTC.

The rearrangement links TRBV5-1 to TRBJ2-2; D call uncertain. The CDR3 is 15 amino acids. CDR1 SGHRS and CDR2 YFSETQ come from the germline V gene. Deletions cut 4 bases from V and 4 bases from J, with 14 bases between. CDR3: CASSMRADLTGELFF. For the CDR3, the DNA is TGCGCCAGCAGCATGCGAGCCGATCTCACCGGGGAGCTGTTTTTT.